This T cell receptor beta chain was observed in a study of T cells in women clearing cervical HPV infection. The table came from immunoSEQ multiplex PCR; TCRdb's copy has only in-frame clones and leaves some out. The sample data list 25,000 or so clones. On this clone: Coverage ceases 3 residues before the CDR3 finishes, and the germline J gene fills in the end.

V lost 3 bases and J lost 2; bases outside the gene matches: 9. The length of the CDR3 is 15 residues. Germline CDR1 is DFQATT and CDR2 is SNEGSKA (reference sequence). Prevalent HPV16 infections were excluded; only incident single HPV16 infections included. Dot-blot hybridization genotyped cervical HPV amplified with MY09/MY11 PCR. The chain joins TRBV20-1 to TRBJ2-7; TRBD2 aligns across 8 bases. The TCR was taken from a woman between 18 and 75 years old with a cervical HPV16 infection that either progressed to CIN3+ or cleared (not recorded which). Sequencing was performed on blood buffy coat. The covered CDR3 bases are TGCAGTGCTAGTGTTTGGATAGCGGGAACCTACGAG. This encodes CSASVWIAGTYE. The whole CDR3 sequence reads CSASVWIAGTYEQYF.